Below, one TCR beta chain is given with its context. Its target is unknown. Moderately to severely active ophthalmopathy under 3 months, CAS at least 3, NOSPECS at least 4. The sample originates from a study of Graves' ophthalmopathy and Graves' hyperthyroidism. The wider study: Prior to any treatment, peripheral blood was collected at the time of initial diagnosis.

Findings of the study overall: Most expanded clonotypes in thyroid above 0.001 frequency also showed up in blood.

Using RNA transcripts, the TCR beta CDR3 regions were amplified. Second-round multiplex PCR came after first-round RT-PCR with HTBI primers. Via MiXCR, TCRdb re-called the multiplex PCR reads, giving one row per CDR3 protein. The data contain approximately 210,000 distinct CDR3 sequences, roughly 29% of them seen just once; the ten biggest clones take up approximately 9%. The CDR3 runs 15 residues. The V and J ends lost 5 bases and 5 bases, in that order; junction bases with no gene match: 10. CDR1 is SGHTA and CDR2 is FQGNSA in the germline V gene. The sequenced sample was peripheral blood. This sequence was found in a man in his forties or fifties with Graves' ophthalmopathy. The V gene is TRBV7-2, the J gene TRBJ1-1; 8 bases line up with TRBD1. The CDR3 is CASSVTGGAGTEAFF. CDR3 in DNA: TGTGCCAGCAGCGTTACAGGGGGAGCTGGGACTGAAGCTTTCTTT.